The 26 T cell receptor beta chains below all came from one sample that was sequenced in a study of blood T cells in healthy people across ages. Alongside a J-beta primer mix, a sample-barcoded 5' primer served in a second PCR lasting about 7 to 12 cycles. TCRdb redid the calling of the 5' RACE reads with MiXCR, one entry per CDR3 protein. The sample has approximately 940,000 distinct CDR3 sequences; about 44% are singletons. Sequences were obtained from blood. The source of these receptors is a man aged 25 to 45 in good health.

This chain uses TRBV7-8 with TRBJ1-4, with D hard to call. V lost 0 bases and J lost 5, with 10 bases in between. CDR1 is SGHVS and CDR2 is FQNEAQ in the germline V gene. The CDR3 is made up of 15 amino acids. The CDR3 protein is CASSLAGLGNEKLFF. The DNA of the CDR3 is TGTGCCAGCAGCTTAGCGGGATTAGGAAATGAAAAACTGTTTTTT.

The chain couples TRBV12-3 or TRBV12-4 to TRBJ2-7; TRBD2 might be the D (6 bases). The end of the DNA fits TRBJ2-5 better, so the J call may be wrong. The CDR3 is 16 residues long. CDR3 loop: CASSLRSAGWIGTQYF. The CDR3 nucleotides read TGTGCCAGCAGTCTTCGATCGGCGGGGTGGATCGGGACCCAGTACTTC.

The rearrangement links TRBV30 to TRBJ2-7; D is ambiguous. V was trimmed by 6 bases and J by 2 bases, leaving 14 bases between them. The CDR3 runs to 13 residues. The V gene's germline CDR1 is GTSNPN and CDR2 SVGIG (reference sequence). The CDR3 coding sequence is TGTGCCTGCCCCTTTAGTGAGACCTACGAGCAGTACTTC. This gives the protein CACPFSETYEQYF.

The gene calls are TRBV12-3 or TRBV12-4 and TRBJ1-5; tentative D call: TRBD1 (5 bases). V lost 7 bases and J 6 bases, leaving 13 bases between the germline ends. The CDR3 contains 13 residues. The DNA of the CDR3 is TGTGCCAGCACCCCTGGGGGAAGTCAGCCCCAGCATTTT. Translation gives CASTPGGSQPQHF.

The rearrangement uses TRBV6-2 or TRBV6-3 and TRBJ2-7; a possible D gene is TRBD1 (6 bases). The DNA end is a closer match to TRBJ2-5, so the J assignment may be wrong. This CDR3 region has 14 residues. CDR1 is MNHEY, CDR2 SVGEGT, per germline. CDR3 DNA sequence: TGTGCCAGCAGCCATGTACAGGGTACGGAGACCCAGTACTTC. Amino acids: CASSHVQGTETQYF.

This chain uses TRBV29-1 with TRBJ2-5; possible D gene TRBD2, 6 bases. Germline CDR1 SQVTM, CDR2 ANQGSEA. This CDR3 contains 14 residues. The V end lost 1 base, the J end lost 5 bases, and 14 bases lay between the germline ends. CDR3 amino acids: CSVEGRLVVETQYF. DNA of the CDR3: TGCAGCGTTGAAGGGAGACTAGTTGTGGAGACCCAGTACTTC.

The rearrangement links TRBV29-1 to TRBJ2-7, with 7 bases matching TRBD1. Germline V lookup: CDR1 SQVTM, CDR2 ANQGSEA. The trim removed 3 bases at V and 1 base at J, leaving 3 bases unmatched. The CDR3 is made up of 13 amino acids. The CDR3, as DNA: TGCAGCGTTGAGACGGACAGGTCCTACGAGCAGTACTTC. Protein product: CSVETDRSYEQYF.

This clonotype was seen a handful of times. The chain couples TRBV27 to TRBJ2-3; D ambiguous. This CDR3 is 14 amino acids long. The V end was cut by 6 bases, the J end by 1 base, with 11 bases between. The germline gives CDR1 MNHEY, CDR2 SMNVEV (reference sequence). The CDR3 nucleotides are TGTGCCAGCAGGCAGAAGCAGGGCACAGATACGCAGTATTTT. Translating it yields CASRQKQGTDTQYF.

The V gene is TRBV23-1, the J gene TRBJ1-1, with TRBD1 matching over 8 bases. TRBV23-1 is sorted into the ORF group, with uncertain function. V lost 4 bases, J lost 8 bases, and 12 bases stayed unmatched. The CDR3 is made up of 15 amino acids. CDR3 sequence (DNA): TGCGCCAGCAGTCGTTCGGACAGGGTCCTCCGAGAAGCTTTCTTT. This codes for CASSRSDRVLREAFF.

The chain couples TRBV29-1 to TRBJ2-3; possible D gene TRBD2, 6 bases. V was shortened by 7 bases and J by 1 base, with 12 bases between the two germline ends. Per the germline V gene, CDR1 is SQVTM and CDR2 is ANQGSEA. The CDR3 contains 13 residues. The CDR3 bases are TGCAGCGGTAGGCGGGACCGCACAGATACGCAGTATTTT. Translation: CSGRRDRTDTQYF.

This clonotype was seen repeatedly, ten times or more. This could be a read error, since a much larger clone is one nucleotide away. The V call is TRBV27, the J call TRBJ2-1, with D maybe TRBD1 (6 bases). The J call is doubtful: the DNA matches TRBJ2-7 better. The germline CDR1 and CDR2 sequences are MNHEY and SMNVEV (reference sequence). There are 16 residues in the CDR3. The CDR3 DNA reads TGTGCCAGCACAGGGGTGGCATACGGCTCCTACAATGAGCAGTACTTC. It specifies CASTGVAYGSYNEQYF.

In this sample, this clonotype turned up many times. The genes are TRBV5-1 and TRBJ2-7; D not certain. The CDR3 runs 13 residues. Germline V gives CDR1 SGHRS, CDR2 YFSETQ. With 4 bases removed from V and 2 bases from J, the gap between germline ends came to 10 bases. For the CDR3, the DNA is TGCGCCAGCAGCGTGCCAGCTACCTACGAGCAGTACTTC. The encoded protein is CASSVPATYEQYF.

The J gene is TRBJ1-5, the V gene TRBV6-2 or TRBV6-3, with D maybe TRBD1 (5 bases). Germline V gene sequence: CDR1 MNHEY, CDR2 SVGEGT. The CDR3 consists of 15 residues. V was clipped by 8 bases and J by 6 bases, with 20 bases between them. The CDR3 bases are TGTGCCAGCGGTGACCTTGGGGGAGTATCTCAGCCCCAGCATTTT. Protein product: CASGDLGGVSQPQHF.

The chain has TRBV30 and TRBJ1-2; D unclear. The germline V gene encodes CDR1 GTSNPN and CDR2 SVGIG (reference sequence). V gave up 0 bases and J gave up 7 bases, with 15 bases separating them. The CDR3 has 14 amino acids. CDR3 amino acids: CAWSVRVTNTGYTF. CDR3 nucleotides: TGTGCCTGGAGTGTACGGGTCACTAATACTGGCTACACCTTC. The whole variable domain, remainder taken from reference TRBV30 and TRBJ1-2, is SQTIHQWPATLVQPVGSPLSLECTVEGTSNPNLYWYRQAAGRGLQLLFYSVGIGQISSEVPQNLSASRPQDRQFILSSKKLLLSDSGFYLCAWSVRVTNTGYTFGSGTRLTVV.

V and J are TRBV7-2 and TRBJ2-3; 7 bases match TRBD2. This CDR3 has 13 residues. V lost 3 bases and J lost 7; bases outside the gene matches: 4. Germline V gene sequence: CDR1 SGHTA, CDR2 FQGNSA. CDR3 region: CASSLAGENTQYF. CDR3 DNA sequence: TGTGCCAGCAGCTTGGCGGGGGAAAATACGCAGTATTTT.

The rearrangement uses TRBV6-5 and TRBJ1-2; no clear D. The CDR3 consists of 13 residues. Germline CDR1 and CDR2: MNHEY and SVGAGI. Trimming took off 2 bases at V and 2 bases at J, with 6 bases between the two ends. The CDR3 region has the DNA TGTGCCAGCAGTTACGCCCTGAACTATGGCTACACCTTC. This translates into CASSYALNYGYTF.

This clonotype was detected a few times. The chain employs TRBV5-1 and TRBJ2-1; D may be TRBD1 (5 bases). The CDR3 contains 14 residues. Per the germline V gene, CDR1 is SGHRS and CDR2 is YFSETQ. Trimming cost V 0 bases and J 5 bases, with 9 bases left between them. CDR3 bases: TGCGCCAGCAGCTTGGAACAAGGGGACAATGAGCAGTTCTTC. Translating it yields CASSLEQGDNEQFF.

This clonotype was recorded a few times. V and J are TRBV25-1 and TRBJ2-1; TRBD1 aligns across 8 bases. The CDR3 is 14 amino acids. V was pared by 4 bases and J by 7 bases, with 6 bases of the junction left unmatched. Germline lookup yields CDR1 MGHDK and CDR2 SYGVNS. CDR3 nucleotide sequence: TGTGCCAGCAGTGGTCAGGGGGCGAGGAATGAGCAGTTCTTC. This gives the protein CASSGQGARNEQFF. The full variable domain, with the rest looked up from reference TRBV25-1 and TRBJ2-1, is EADIYQTPRYLVIGTGKKITLECSQTMGHDKMYWYQQDPGMELHLIHYSYGVNSTEKGDLSSESTVSRIRTEHFPLTLESARPSHTSQYLCASSGQGARNEQFFGPGTRLTVL.

In DNA form, the CDR3 reads TGTGCCAGCAGCCCGACTAGCGGGACATACCCTACGCAGTATTTT. The encoded protein is CASSPTSGTYPTQYF. This chain uses TRBV7-2 with TRBJ2-3; 11 bases agree with TRBD2. The CDR3 totals 15 residues. J lost 8 bases, V lost 5 bases, and 9 bases had no gene match. The V gene's germline CDR1 is SGHTA and CDR2 FQGNSA.

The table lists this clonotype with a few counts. The CDR3 DNA follows: TGTGCCAGCACCAGGCAAGGGGTAGATACGCAGTATTTT. Amino acids: CASTRQGVDTQYF. The V and J genes are TRBV12-3 or TRBV12-4 and TRBJ2-3; perhaps TRBD1 as D (5 bases). The V and J ends lost 7 bases and 5 bases respectively, with 13 bases between them. This CDR3 is 13 amino acids long.

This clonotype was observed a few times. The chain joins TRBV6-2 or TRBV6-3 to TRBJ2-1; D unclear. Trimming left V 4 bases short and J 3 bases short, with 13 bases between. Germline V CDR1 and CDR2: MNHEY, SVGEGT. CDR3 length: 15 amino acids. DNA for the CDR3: TGTGCCAGCAGTTCGGCGGAACCCTTCTACAATGAGCAGTTCTTC. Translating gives CASSSAEPFYNEQFF.

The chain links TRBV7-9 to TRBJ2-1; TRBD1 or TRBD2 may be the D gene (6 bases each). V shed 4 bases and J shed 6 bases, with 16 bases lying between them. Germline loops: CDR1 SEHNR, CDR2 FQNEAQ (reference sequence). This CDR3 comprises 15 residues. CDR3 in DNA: TGTGCCAGCAGCTCATATCGGGGGCGCCCCAATGAGCAGTTCTTC. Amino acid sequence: CASSSYRGRPNEQFF.

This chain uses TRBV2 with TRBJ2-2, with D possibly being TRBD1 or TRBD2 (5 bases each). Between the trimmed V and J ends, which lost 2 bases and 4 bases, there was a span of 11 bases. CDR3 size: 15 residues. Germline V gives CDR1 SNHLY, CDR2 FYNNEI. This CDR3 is CASSEFRGGTGELFF. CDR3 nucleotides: TGTGCCAGCAGTGAATTCCGTGGGGGCACCGGGGAGCTGTTTTTT.

The chain's CDR3 is CASSASGTSYEQYF. CDR3 DNA sequence: TGTGCCAGCAGCGCGTCGGGGACTAGCTACGAGCAGTACTTC. This chain connects TRBV9 to TRBJ2-7; 8 bases are a match to TRBD2. The CDR3 totals 14 residues. Germline trimming cut 3 bases from V and 3 bases from J; bases unmatched to any gene: 5. CDR1 is SGDLS and CDR2 is YYNGEE in the germline V gene. Full variable domain (rest looked up from reference TRBV9 and TRBJ2-7): DSGVTQTPKHLITATGQRVTLRCSPRSGDLSVYWYQQSLDQGLQFLIQYYNGEERAKGNILERFSAQQFPDLHSELNLSSLELGDSALYFCASSASGTSYEQYFGPGTRLTVT.

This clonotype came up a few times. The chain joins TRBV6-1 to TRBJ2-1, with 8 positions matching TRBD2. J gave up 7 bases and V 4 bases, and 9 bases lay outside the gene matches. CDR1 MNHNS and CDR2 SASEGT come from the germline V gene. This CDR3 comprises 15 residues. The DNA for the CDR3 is TGTGCCAGCAGTGTCAGCGGGGGCCCCGGGAATGAGCAGTTCTTC. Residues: CASSVSGGPGNEQFF.

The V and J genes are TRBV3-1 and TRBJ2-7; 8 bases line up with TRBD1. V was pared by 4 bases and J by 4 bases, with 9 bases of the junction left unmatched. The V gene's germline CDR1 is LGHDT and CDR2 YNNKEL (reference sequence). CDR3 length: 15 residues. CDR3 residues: CASSLRWTGSYEQYF. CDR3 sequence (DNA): TGTGCCAGCAGCCTCCGGTGGACAGGGTCTTACGAGCAGTACTTC.